A single sample is the source of the 6 T cell receptor beta chains below, sequenced in a study of identifying expanded T cells in peripheral blood (dated by TCRdb to the late 2010s). The method behind the library was the immunoSEQ multiplex PCR assay. The table comes from immuneACCESS by way of TCRdb, which keeps in-frame sequences with V and J called. Part of the clones is missing from these tables; in studies checked, under half for an unresolved V gene and the rest for unknown reasons. The sample data list 120,000 or so clones, and approximately 88% of these were observed just once. Of the sample, 3.3% is held by the ten largest clones. The sequenced material came from blood. The receptor set was obtained from a person aged 18-70 years in good health.

The V and J genes are TRBV9 and TRBJ1-1; 8 nucleotides agree with TRBD1. The CDR3 spans 16 residues. Germline-derived CDR1 and CDR2 are SGDLS and YYNGEE. The V and J ends lost 4 bases and 1 base, in that order; junction bases with no gene match: 9. The CDR3 DNA reads TGTGCCAGCAGCCCGCGTCCCGGGACAGGGAACACTGAAGCTTTCTTT. Translating gives CASSPRPGTGNTEAFF.

The chain uses TRBV6-6 and TRBJ1-2, with TRBD1 identical over 7 bases. CDR3 length equals 15 residues. V was pared by 5 bases and J by 2 bases, with 8 bases of the junction left unmatched. Germline V gives CDR1 MNHNY, CDR2 SVGAGI (reference sequence). CDR3 amino acids: CASSLQGGLNYGYTF. DNA of the CDR3: TGTGCCAGCAGTCTCCAGGGGGGATTGAACTATGGCTACACCTTC.

The V and J genes are TRBV7-2 and TRBJ2-7, with a weak D call TRBD1 (8 bases). The V end lost 10 bases, the J end lost 0 bases, and 16 bases lay between the germline ends. The CDR3 has 14 amino acids. Germline CDR1 and CDR2: SGHTA and FQGNSA. The CDR3, as DNA: TGTGCCACCAACAGGGGGGGGAGCTCCTACGAGCAGTACTTC. This gives the protein CATNRGGSSYEQYF.

This sequence joins TRBV18 and TRBJ1-1; D not resolved. The CDR3 loop spans 14 amino acids. Germline CDR1 and CDR2: KGHSH and LQKENI. Trimming removed 2 bases at V and 0 bases at J, with 7 bases between. The CDR3 sequence is CASSPGYMNTEAFF. The CDR3 DNA sequence: TGTGCCAGCTCACCAGGGTACATGAACACTGAAGCTTTCTTT.

The sample holds one count of this clone. The chain has TRBV29-1 and TRBJ2-7; D gene ambiguous. In germline, CDR1 is SQVTM, CDR2 ANQGSEA. V lost 7 bases and J lost 1, with 11 bases in between. This CDR3 spans 12 amino acids. CDR3 coding DNA: TGCAGCGCTGTCATACAATCCTACGAGCAGTACTTC. It codes for CSAVIQSYEQYF.

This chain links TRBV10-3 with TRBJ2-3, with D maybe TRBD2 (7 bases). This CDR3 is 16 amino acids long. The germline CDR1 and CDR2 sequences are ENHRY and SYGVKD. Trimming shortened V by 4 bases and J by 2 bases, and 16 bases separated the two germline ends. CDR3 coding DNA: TGTGCCATCAGTGTTAGCCCGGGGGGCCTCACAGATACGCAGTATTTT. Translated: CAISVSPGGLTDTQYF.